The rows below give T cell receptor beta chains drawn from one sample of a study of T cells after somatic rescue of genetic block. Some clones are missing from TCRdb's copy, which holds only in-frame ones; the method was immunoSEQ multiplex PCR. The table lists 80,000 to 90,000 clones, more than 80% of them singletons. Specimen: peripheral blood mononuclear cells (PBMCs). Receptors were obtained from a woman aged 18-30 years. Both conserved end residues are part of each CDR3. D genes are given only for firm matches. Not all rows give a size; the values are once, few, many and, for expanded clones, a class.

v_call	d_call	j_call	clone_size	cdr3_nt	cdr3_aa
TRBV5-6	TRBD2	TRBJ2-1	.	TGTGCCAGCAGCATCTGGGAGGGACCGAATTACTACAATGAGCAGTTCTTC	CASSIWEGPNYYNEQFF
TRBV29-1	.	TRBJ2-1	.	TGCAGCGTTGAAAGGGCGCAGGGCAGGGTAAAAGGAAATGAGCAGTTCTTC	CSVERAQGRVKGNEQFF
TRBV30	.	TRBJ1-5	.	TGTGCCTGGGGTGGGGCGGGGGCTAACAATCAGCCCCAGCATTTT	CAWGGAGANNQPQHF
TRBV21-1	.	TRBJ2-7	.	TGTGCCAGCAATGGACGGTCCCCCGCCTACGAGCAGTACTTC	CASNGRSPAYEQYF
TRBV11-2	.	TRBJ1-1	.	TGTGCCAGCAGCTTAGACATAGGGGGAGTCACTGAAGCTTTCTTT	CASSLDIGGVTEAFF
TRBV25-1	.	TRBJ2-1	.	TGTGCCAGCAGTTGGTTTGGATACAATGAGCAGTTCTTC	CASSWFGYNEQFF
TRBV6-1	.	TRBJ1-2	.	TGTGCCAGCAGTGAGGACAGACCTGGCTACACCTTC	CASSEDRPGYTF
TRBV7-8	.	TRBJ2-1	.	TGTGCCAGCAGCTTAGCCTACAATGAGCAGTTCTTC	CASSLAYNEQFF
TRBV30	.	TRBJ1-2	.	TGTGCCTGGAGCGCCCGGTGGGGCTATGGCTACACCTTC	CAWSARWGYGYTF
TRBV7-2	.	TRBJ2-7	.	TGTGCCAGCAGCTTACAAGCGACCTCCTACGAGCAGTACTTC	CASSLQATSYEQYF
TRBV2	.	TRBJ1-2	once	TGTGCCAGCGTCCCCCGGCAAACTTACCATGGCTACACCTTC	CASVPRQTYHGYTF
TRBV5-5	.	TRBJ2-7	.	TGTGCCAGCAGCTTTTTGGGGGCCTACGAGCAGTACTTC	CASSFLGAYEQYF
TRBV6-6	.	TRBJ2-1	.	TGTGCCAGCAGTTACAGTCTAACCCCCTACAATGAGCAGTTCTTC	CASSYSLTPYNEQFF
TRBV9	.	TRBJ1-3	.	TGTGCCAGCAGCCCAGTCGCGGGGGGAAACACCATATATTTT	CASSPVAGGNTIYF
TRBV28	.	TRBJ2-2	once	TGTGCCAGCATCAAAGGGGGAGAAGCGGGATCCAACACCGGGGAGCTGTTTTTT	CASIKGGEAGSNTGELFF
TRBV18	.	TRBJ1-2	.	TGTGCCAGCTCCCTACTCGGGACCTATGGCTACACCTTC	CASSLLGTYGYTF
TRBV7-8	.	TRBJ2-7	.	TGTGCCAGCAGCTTAGGCGACCCCTCGGCATACTTC	CASSLGDPSAYF
TRBV11-3	.	TRBJ2-3	.	TGTGCCAGCAGCTTAGATCAATCCTGGCACACAGATACGCAGTATTTT	CASSLDQSWHTDTQYF
TRBV5-1	TRBD2	TRBJ2-2	.	TGCGCCAGCAGCTGGGCCGGGACTAGTTCCTTAGGACTTTCCGGGGAGCTGTTTTTT	CASSWAGTSSLGLSGELFF
TRBV19	.	TRBJ1-2	.	TGTGCCAGTATCCAAACGGGGTTCAACTATGGCTACACCTTC	CASIQTGFNYGYTF
TRBV19	.	TRBJ2-5	.	TGTGCCAGTAGTATACCCCCGGGGACCCAGTACTTC	CASSIPPGTQYF
TRBV19	TRBD2	TRBJ2-5	.	TGTGCCAGTAGTGGGACTAGCGGGCTCCAAGAGACCCAGTACTTC	CASSGTSGLQETQYF
TRBV28	TRBD1	TRBJ1-5	.	TGTGCCACCAATAACGCCGCACAGGGGGCCCATAGCAATCAGCCCCAGCATTTT	CATNNAAQGAHSNQPQHF
TRBV6-6	.	TRBJ1-4	.	TGTGCCAGCAGTTATCAGGATGCAACTAATGAAAAACTGTTTTTT	CASSYQDATNEKLFF
TRBV5-8	.	TRBJ2-5	.	TGTGCCAGCAGCCCGGACCAGTACCAAGAGACCCAGTACTTC	CASSPDQYQETQYF
TRBV10-3	.	TRBJ2-7	.	TGTGCCATCAGTGGAATCCACAGGGACGAGCAGTACTTC	CAISGIHRDEQYF
TRBV5-1	TRBD2	TRBJ2-7	.	TGCGCCAGCAGCCTAATAGCGGGAGCGGGGGAATTATACGAGCAGTACTTC	CASSLIAGAGELYEQYF
TRBV6-4	.	TRBJ2-2	.	TGTGCCAGCAGTGATTCAGGATTCGGTAACACCGGGGAGCTGTTTTTT	CASSDSGFGNTGELFF
TRBV19	.	TRBJ1-4	.	TGTGCCAGTAGTCCGGGGTCGAGCCTGGGACTGTTTTTT	CASSPGSSLGLFF
TRBV28	.	TRBJ1-1	.	TGTGCCAGCAGTTTGAGTTGGGCAGGACGGGCTGAAGCTTTCTTT	CASSLSWAGRAEAFF
TRBV27	TRBD2	TRBJ2-1	.	TGTGCCAGCAGTTGGACGGGAGGCTTGGATGAGCAGTTCTTC	CASSWTGGLDEQFF
TRBV5-1	.	TRBJ2-7	.	TGCGCCAGCAGCTTAGTCGGGGTAGCCTACGAGCAGTACTTC	CASSLVGVAYEQYF
TRBV7-2	.	TRBJ1-3	once	TGTGCCAGCAGCTCGACAGGCAATCCTGGAAACACCATATATTTT	CASSSTGNPGNTIYF
TRBV21-1	.	TRBJ2-3	.	TGTGCCAGCAGCAAGTGGGGCGGGAGGTGTGTGTTGGATACGCAGTATTTT	CASSKWGGRCVLDTQYF
TRBV5-6	TRBD1	TRBJ1-2	.	TGTGCCAGCAGCGCCGCCAGGGGGCCTGGCTACACCTTC	CASSAARGPGYTF
TRBV25-1	TRBD2	TRBJ2-1	.	TGTGCCAGCAGTGGGGGGACTAGCGGGCTGGGCAATGAGCAGTTCTTC	CASSGGTSGLGNEQFF
TRBV6-1	.	TRBJ1-5	.	TGTGCCAGCAGTTACGGGGGGTCCCAGCATTTT	CASSYGGSQHF
TRBV6-1	.	TRBJ2-7	.	TGTGCCACCGGCCGGAGGGACGAGAACTACGAGCAGTACTTC	CATGRRDENYEQYF
TRBV28	.	TRBJ1-1	.	TGTGCCAGCAGTTTATCAGTGAACACTGAAGCTTTCTTT	CASSLSVNTEAFF
TRBV19	TRBD1	TRBJ2-1	.	TGTGCCAGTAGTGCGAACAGGGGAACTCACAATGAGCAGTTCTTC	CASSANRGTHNEQFF
TRBV27	.	TRBJ1-4	.	TGTGCCAGCAGTTTATTTGGGTACGATGAAAAACTGTTTTTT	CASSLFGYDEKLFF
TRBV27	TRBD1	TRBJ2-3	.	TGTGCCAGCAGTTCCGTCAGGGGGCTTTTCACAGATACGCAGTATTTT	CASSSVRGLFTDTQYF
TRBV5-1	.	TRBJ1-2	once	TGCGCCAGCAGCTTGGAAGGTGACTTCTATGGCTACACCTTC	CASSLEGDFYGYTF
TRBV9	TRBD2	TRBJ2-1	.	TGTGCCAGCAGCGTAGGTGCTAGCGGGAGGACCAATGAGCAGTTCTTC	CASSVGASGRTNEQFF
TRBV5-8	TRBD2	TRBJ2-3	.	TGTGCCAGCAGCCCAGGACTAGCGGGAGGCACAGATACGCAGTATTTT	CASSPGLAGGTDTQYF
TRBV6-5	TRBD1	TRBJ2-7	.	TGTGCCAGCAGTTACCCTGACAGGGTCGACGAGCAGTACTTC	CASSYPDRVDEQYF
TRBV28	TRBD1	TRBJ1-5	.	TGTGCCAGCCGGGAGGAGCCCCGGGACAGGTTCAATCAGCCCCAGCATTTT	CASREEPRDRFNQPQHF
TRBV6-6	.	TRBJ2-1	.	TGTGCCAGCAGTTACAGGGACTCCTACAATGAGCAGTTCTTC	CASSYRDSYNEQFF
TRBV5-1	.	TRBJ1-3	.	TGCGCCAGCAGCTCCGGGACGGGAGAATCTGGAAACACCATATATTTT	CASSSGTGESGNTIYF